These 30 T cell receptor beta chains share one sample of origin, sequenced in a study of beta chain features in type 1 diabetes (dated 2018 in TCRdb). Libraries were built with the immunoSEQ multiplex PCR assay. The entire amount of isolated RNA was reverse transcribed using the High Capacity cDNA Reverse Transcription Kit, so the sequenced TCRB transcripts were expressed ones. Sourced from immuneACCESS, this table was stored by TCRdb with only in-frame sequences that have V and J called. A share of the clones is absent; for the studies checked, an unresolved V gene accounts for under half, and the remainder has no known explanation. For this sample there are around 240,000 clones; about 71% appear just once. Together, the top ten hold around 0.05% of the sample. Input material: naive CD4+ T cells from blood. The cell subset or site label on this specimen signifies: true naive CD4+ T cells. Receptors were obtained from a man aged 25-45 years in good health.

The chain combines TRBV30 with TRBJ2-5; the D gene could be TRBD1 or TRBD2 (5 bases each). Trimming removed 5 bases from V and 2 bases from J, with 12 bases in between. The CDR3 spans 13 residues. Germline loops: CDR1 GTSNPN, CDR2 SVGIG (reference sequence). The DNA of the CDR3 is TGTGCCTGGGCGCCGGGACGGCAAGAGACCCAGTACTTC. It specifies CAWAPGRQETQYF.

This sequence joins TRBV10-3 and TRBJ2-1; tentative D call: TRBD1 (5 bases). The CDR3 length is 13 residues. Germline V gene lookup returns CDR1 ENHRY and CDR2 SYGVKD. The V gene lost 7 bases and the J gene lost 7 bases, with 14 bases spanning the gap. The CDR3 here is CAIMKGLSNEQFF. The CDR3 DNA is TGTGCCATCATGAAGGGGCTGTCAAATGAGCAGTTCTTC.

The count of this clone is one. J is TRBJ2-1 and V is TRBV2; unclear D gene. The CDR3 contains 13 residues. Trimming left V 3 bases short and J 4 bases short, with 7 bases between. Looked up from germline, CDR1 is SNHLY and CDR2 is FYNNEI. The CDR3 DNA sequence: TGTGCCAGCAGTGAGCGCCAGTACAATGAGCAGTTCTTC. Encoded protein: CASSERQYNEQFF.

The V and J genes are TRBV9 and TRBJ2-5, with 8 bases identical to TRBD2. Germline assignment: CDR1 SGDLS and CDR2 YYNGEE. The J segment lost 2 bases and the V segment lost 2 bases, leaving 11 bases of the junction unmatched. The CDR3 loop spans 17 amino acids. The CDR3 reads CASSVAPAGVGQETQYF. The CDR3 DNA is TGTGCCAGCAGCGTGGCCCCAGCGGGAGTCGGACAAGAGACCCAGTACTTC.

This clone was observed a few times. This chain connects TRBV29-1 to TRBJ2-6; 9 bases fit TRBD1. Germline CDR1 is SQVTM and CDR2 is ANQGSEA. V was pared by 7 bases and J by 2 bases, with 3 bases of the junction left unmatched. The CDR3 is 14 amino acids. The CDR3 here is CSAGQGTGANVLTF. DNA for the CDR3: TGCAGCGCCGGACAGGGGACTGGGGCCAACGTCCTGACTTTC.

The chain has TRBV4-1 and TRBJ2-3; no firm D call. The ends were cut back, 7 bases at V and 5 bases at J, with 4 bases in the middle. The CDR3 has 10 amino acids. Germline-derived CDR1 and CDR2 are MGHRA and YSYEKL. CDR3 sequence reads: CASKGDTQYF. In nucleotides, the CDR3 is TGCGCCAGCAAGGGAGATACGCAGTATTTT.

The rearrangement joins TRBV5-5 to TRBJ2-5; 15 bases are shared with TRBD2. Trimming cost V 5 bases and J 2 bases; bases outside gene matches: 4. The CDR3 is 16 residues long. CDR1 is SGHKS, CDR2 YYEKEE, per germline (reference sequence). This chain's CDR3 is CASSLGLAGGQETQYF. The CDR3 nucleotides read TGTGCCAGCAGTCTGGGACTAGCGGGGGGTCAAGAGACCCAGTACTTC.

The chain carries TRBV10-3 and TRBJ2-3; the D gene is possibly TRBD2 (5 bases). Trimming removed 7 bases at V and 5 bases at J, with 16 bases between. The CDR3 sequence is 14 residues long. Germline-derived CDR1 and CDR2 are ENHRY and SYGVKD. CDR3 sequence: CAINPSGAGDTQYF. In DNA form, the CDR3 reads TGTGCCATCAACCCCTCCGGCGCGGGAGATACGCAGTATTTT.

The V call is TRBV30, the J call TRBJ2-1; possibly TRBD2 for D (6 bases). Per the germline V gene, CDR1 is GTSNPN and CDR2 is SVGIG (reference sequence). V lost 4 bases and J 0 bases, leaving 10 bases between the germline ends. This CDR3 is 14 amino acids long. CDR3 in amino acids: CAWTGGVSYNEQFF. CDR3 nucleotide sequence: TGTGCCTGGACTGGAGGGGTCTCCTACAATGAGCAGTTCTTC.

The V gene is TRBV30, the J gene TRBJ2-7; 8 bases align to TRBD2. Germline values: CDR1 GTSNPN, CDR2 SVGIG (reference sequence). This CDR3 spans 16 amino acids. Trimming removed 3 bases from V and 0 bases from J; junction bases left unmatched: 10. CDR3 in amino acids: CAWSPAGRGNSYEQYF. DNA of the CDR3: TGTGCCTGGAGCCCCGCCGGGAGGGGGAACTCCTACGAGCAGTACTTC.

J is TRBJ1-2 and V is TRBV30; 10 bases match TRBD1. The CDR3 covers 14 residues. Per the germline V gene, CDR1 is GTSNPN and CDR2 is SVGIG (reference sequence). The V and J ends lost 4 bases and 3 bases, in that order; junction bases with no gene match: 5. CDR3 sequence (DNA): TGTGCCTGGACCGAGGGGACAGGGGACTATGGCTACACCTTC. It specifies CAWTEGTGDYGYTF.

V gene TRBV29-1 combines with J gene TRBJ2-3, with 9 bases fitting TRBD2. Looked up from germline, CDR1 is SQVTM and CDR2 is ANQGSEA. The V gene end was trimmed by 7 bases and the J gene end by 3 bases; junction bases not matched to a gene: 8. The CDR3 extends over 14 amino acids. CDR3 amino acids: CSGYSGSRTDTQYF. DNA for the CDR3: TGCAGCGGTTATAGCGGGAGTCGTACAGATACGCAGTATTTT.

A remark on this clone: The same CDR3 is also encoded by other DNA sequences in this sample. The chain couples TRBV20-1 to TRBJ2-1; maybe TRBD1 (6 bases). Germline CDR1 reads DFQATT; CDR2 reads SNEGSKA (reference sequence). CDR3 size: 11 residues. V was clipped by 6 bases and J by 8 bases, with 11 bases between them. CDR3 DNA sequence: TGCAGTGCCTCACAGGGCTATGAGCAGTTCTTC. Residues: CSASQGYEQFF.

V is TRBV7-9 and J is TRBJ2-3; tentatively, D is TRBD2 (6 bases). Between the trimmed V and J ends, which lost 2 bases and 3 bases, there was a span of 15 bases. The CDR3 consists of 16 residues. Germline lookup yields CDR1 SEHNR and CDR2 FQNEAQ (reference sequence). CDR3 protein: CASSLIGAGFTDTQYF. The CDR3 coding sequence is TGTGCCAGCAGCTTAATCGGCGCGGGGTTTACAGATACGCAGTATTTT.

This chain uses TRBV19 with TRBJ1-1; no clear D gene. The V gene's germline CDR1 is LNHDA and CDR2 SQIVND (reference sequence). The V and J ends lost 0 bases and 4 bases respectively, with 6 bases between them. This CDR3 contains 13 residues. Here the CDR3 reads CASSIEGSTEAFF. DNA of the CDR3: TGTGCCAGTAGTATAGAGGGGAGCACTGAAGCTTTCTTT.

The chain combines TRBV2 with TRBJ1-1, with TRBD1 matching over 11 bases. The CDR3 extends over 14 amino acids. Per germline, CDR1 SNHLY and CDR2 FYNNEI. The V gene end was trimmed by 6 bases and the J gene end by 5 bases; junction bases not matched to a gene: 5. CDR3 sequence: CASRMGQGGTEAFF. DNA of the CDR3: TGTGCCAGCAGAATGGGACAGGGGGGTACTGAAGCTTTCTTT.

V usage is TRBV30 and J usage is TRBJ2-1; D may be TRBD2 (5 bases). Germline CDR1 reads GTSNPN; CDR2 reads SVGIG (reference sequence). This CDR3 region has 12 residues. The V and J ends lost 1 base and 5 bases respectively, with 6 bases between them. The CDR3 DNA reads TGTGCCTGGAGTGCGGGAAACAATGAGCAGTTCTTC. It specifies CAWSAGNNEQFF.

On this clone itself: Different DNA sequences within this sample yield the same CDR3. The rearrangement joins TRBV29-1 to TRBJ2-3; TRBD2 aligns across 9 bases. V lost 1 base, J lost 1 base, and 3 bases stayed unmatched. The CDR3 is 15 amino acids. Germline CDR1 and CDR2: SQVTM and ANQGSEA. CDR3 sequence reads: CSVEGRTSGTDTQYF. The DNA of the CDR3 is TGCAGCGTTGAAGGGAGGACTAGCGGCACAGATACGCAGTATTTT.

In DNA, the CDR3 is TGTGCCACCGCCGAGGAGGGTAAATCCTACGAGCAGTACTTC. Its translation: CATAEEGKSYEQYF. J is TRBJ2-7 and V is TRBV28, with a tentative D call TRBD2 (6 bases). V lost 10 bases and J lost 1, with 17 bases in between. CDR1 is MDHEN and CDR2 is SYDVKM in the germline V gene. The CDR3 covers 14 residues.

CDR3 residues: CASSSHRSGNTIYF. The DNA of the CDR3 is TGTGCCAGCAGTTCTCACAGATCTGGAAACACCATATATTTT. The gene calls are TRBV2 and TRBJ1-3; no reliable D call. V lost 5 bases to trimming and J lost 1 base, with 9 bases between them. The CDR3 spans 14 residues. The germline V gene has CDR1 SNHLY and CDR2 FYNNEI.

This clone was found a few times. V gene TRBV29-1 combines with J gene TRBJ2-7; D is possibly TRBD2 (6 bases). The CDR3 has 11 amino acids. CDR1 and CDR2 (germline): SQVTM, ANQGSEA. Trimming pared 7 bases from V and 6 bases from J, leaving 13 bases between. For the CDR3, the DNA is TGCAGCGCTGGGACTGCCTTCGAGCAGTACTTC. This sequence encodes CSAGTAFEQYF.

CDR3 residues: CASSSTDRVYGYTF. The CDR3 DNA reads as TGTGCCAGCAGCTCAACCGACAGGGTCTATGGCTACACCTTC. The rearrangement joins TRBV6-5 to TRBJ1-2; 7 bases are a match to TRBD1. CDR1 is MNHEY and CDR2 is SVGAGI in the germline V gene. The V segment lost 6 bases and the J segment 4 bases; nucleotides outside the gene matches: 8. This CDR3 has 14 amino acids.

This chain uses TRBV30 with TRBJ2-5, with 12 bases identical to TRBD2. The CDR3 totals 15 residues. The germline V gene has CDR1 GTSNPN and CDR2 SVGIG (reference sequence). J gave up 11 bases and V 3 bases, and 13 bases lay outside the gene matches. CDR3 amino acids: CAWSPGLAGSKKQYF. CDR3 sequence (DNA): TGTGCCTGGAGCCCGGGACTAGCGGGTTCAAAGAAGCAGTACTTC.

The V gene is TRBV30, the J gene TRBJ2-3; TRBD2 matches at 9 bases. This CDR3 contains 14 residues. Trimming at V came to 4 bases and at J to 3 bases, leaving 5 bases not matched to a gene. The germline V gene has CDR1 GTSNPN and CDR2 SVGIG (reference sequence). CDR3 nucleotide sequence: TGTGCCTGGATCCCAGGACTAGCGACAGATACGCAGTATTTT. Its protein product is CAWIPGLATDTQYF.

A few counts support this clone. The rearrangement links TRBV30 to TRBJ2-1, with 7 bases aligning to TRBD2. The CDR3 spans 15 residues. The junction had 17 bases not matched to a gene; V was cut back by 7 bases and J by 8 bases. Germline V CDR1 and CDR2: GTSNPN, SVGIG (reference sequence). For the CDR3, the DNA is TGTGCCTCGTCCGGAGGGGCGGGAGTAGAGGATGAGCAGTTCTTC. This gives the protein CASSGGAGVEDEQFF.

This chain joins TRBV15 and TRBJ2-3, with D uncertain. The CDR3 extends over 17 amino acids. CDR1 and CDR2 (germline): LNHNV, YYDKDF (reference sequence). V gave up 0 bases and J gave up 7 bases, with 20 bases separating them. CDR3 sequence: CATSREKVDELGNTQYF. The CDR3 coding sequence is TGTGCCACCAGCAGAGAAAAAGTGGACGAGTTGGGCAATACGCAGTATTTT.

This clone was observed a handful of times. The rearrangement uses TRBV7-6 and TRBJ2-7, with 8 nucleotides matching TRBD1. Looked up from germline, CDR1 is SGHVS and CDR2 is FNYEAQ. The CDR3 totals 14 residues. V lost 1 base and J lost 5; bases outside the gene matches: 4. The CDR3 nucleotides read TGTGCCAGCAGCTTAGTGGCCAGGGGGCACGAGCAGTACTTC. The encoded protein is CASSLVARGHEQYF.

In its sample, this clone was seen a few times. The rearrangement joins TRBV15 to TRBJ2-1; D remains unclear. This CDR3 contains 15 residues. With 5 bases removed from V and 6 bases from J, the gap between germline ends came to 17 bases. The germline CDR1 and CDR2 sequences are LNHNV and YYDKDF (reference sequence). This CDR3 reads CATSSLPPGSNEQFF. CDR3 DNA sequence: TGTGCCACCAGCTCCCTCCCCCCCGGGTCCAATGAGCAGTTCTTC.

This clone was picked up a small number of times. The chain is built from TRBV2 and TRBJ2-3; tentatively, D is TRBD1 or TRBD2 (5 bases each). V was pared by 8 bases and J by 0 bases, with 9 bases between. CDR1 and CDR2 (germline): SNHLY, FYNNEI. The CDR3 covers 13 residues. The CDR3 loop reads CASGGFSTDTQYF. The CDR3 nucleotides are TGTGCCAGCGGGGGATTTAGCACAGATACGCAGTATTTT.

This clone was detected a few times. The same CDR3 also results from other DNA sequences found in this sample. This chain uses TRBV30 with TRBJ1-5, with D perhaps matching TRBD1 (5 bases). V was cut by 0 bases and J by 3 bases, with 6 bases left in between. The CDR3 sequence is 13 residues long. From germline, CDR1 is GTSNPN and CDR2 SVGIG (reference sequence). CDR3 amino acids: CAWSVGDNQPQHF. The CDR3 DNA reads TGTGCCTGGAGTGTGGGGGACAATCAGCCCCAGCATTTT.